The sequence of this T cell receptor beta chain was determined in a study of beta chain features in type 1 diabetes. Overall study context: No patient-donor differences in age, gender, total cells or subset yield.

In regard to this clone: Its antigen is undetermined.

Investigators reverse transcribed all isolated RNA, so they sequenced expressed TCRB transcripts. Repertoires were generated with immunoSEQ multiplex PCR, while TCRdb's copy carries only in-frame clones and drops some. This sample has over 600,000 clones; roughly 12% occur once, and the top ten carry around 0.12%. Study-level results: TCRB CDR3s were moderately but significantly shorter in Type 1 diabetes patients in all four CD4+ subsets. Within patients, naive, central memory and Treg TCRB repertoires seemed more similar than within healthy donors.

All sorted populations exceeded 98% purity. The CDR3 runs 13 residues. Germline CDR1 and CDR2: ENHRY and SYGVKD. Germline trimming cut 7 bases from V and 4 bases from J; bases unmatched to any gene: 4. The source of this sequence is a man in his thirties or forties with type 1 diabetes. The material sequenced was naive CD4+ T cells from blood. V usage is TRBV10-3 and J usage is TRBJ2-3, with 8 bases aligning to TRBD1. The CDR3 sequence is CAITDRDADTQYF. The CDR3 DNA reads as TGTGCCATCACGGACAGGGATGCAGATACGCAGTATTTT.